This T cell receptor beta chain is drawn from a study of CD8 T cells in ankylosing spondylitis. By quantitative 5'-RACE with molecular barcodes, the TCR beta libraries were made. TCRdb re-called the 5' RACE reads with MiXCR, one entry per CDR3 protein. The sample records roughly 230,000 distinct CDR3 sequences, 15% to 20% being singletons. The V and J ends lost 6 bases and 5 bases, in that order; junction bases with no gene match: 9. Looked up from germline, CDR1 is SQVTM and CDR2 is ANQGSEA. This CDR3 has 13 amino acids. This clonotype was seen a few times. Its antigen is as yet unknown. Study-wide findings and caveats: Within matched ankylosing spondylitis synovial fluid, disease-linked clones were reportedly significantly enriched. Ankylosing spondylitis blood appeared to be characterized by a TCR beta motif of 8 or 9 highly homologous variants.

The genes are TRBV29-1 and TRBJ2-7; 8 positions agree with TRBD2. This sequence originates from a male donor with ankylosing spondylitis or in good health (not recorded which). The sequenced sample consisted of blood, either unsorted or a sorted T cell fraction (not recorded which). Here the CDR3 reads CSVSGAGGNEQYF. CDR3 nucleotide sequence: TGCAGCGTCTCCGGGGCGGGGGGTAACGAGCAGTACTTC.